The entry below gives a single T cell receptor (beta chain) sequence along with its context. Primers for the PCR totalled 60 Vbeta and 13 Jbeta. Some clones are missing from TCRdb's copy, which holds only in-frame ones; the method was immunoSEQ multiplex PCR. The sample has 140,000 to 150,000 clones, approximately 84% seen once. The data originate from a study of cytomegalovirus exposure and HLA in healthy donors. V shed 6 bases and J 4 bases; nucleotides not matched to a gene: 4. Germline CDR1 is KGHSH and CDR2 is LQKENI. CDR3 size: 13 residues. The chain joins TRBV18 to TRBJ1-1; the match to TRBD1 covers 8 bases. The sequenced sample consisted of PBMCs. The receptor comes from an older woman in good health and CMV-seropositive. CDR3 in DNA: TGTGCCAGCTCGTGGGACAGGAGCACTGAAGCTTTCTTT. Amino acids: CASSWDRSTEAFF.